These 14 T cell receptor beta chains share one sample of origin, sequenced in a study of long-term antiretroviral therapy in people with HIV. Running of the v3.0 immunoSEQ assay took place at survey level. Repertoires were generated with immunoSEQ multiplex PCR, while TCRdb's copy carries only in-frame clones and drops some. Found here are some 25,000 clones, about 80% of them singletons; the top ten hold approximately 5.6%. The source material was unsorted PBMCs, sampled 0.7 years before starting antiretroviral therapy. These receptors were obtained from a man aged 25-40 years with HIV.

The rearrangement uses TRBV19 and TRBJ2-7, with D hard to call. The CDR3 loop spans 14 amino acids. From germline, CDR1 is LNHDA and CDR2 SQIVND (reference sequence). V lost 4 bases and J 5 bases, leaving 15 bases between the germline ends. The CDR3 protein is CASSKPSANDEQYF. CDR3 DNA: TGTGCCAGTAGTAAACCCTCAGCGAACGACGAGCAGTACTTC.

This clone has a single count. The CDR3: CASSLKGMGLAGVGETQYF. The CDR3 DNA sequence: TGTGCCAGCAGCCTCAAAGGGATGGGACTAGCGGGAGTCGGAGAGACCCAGTACTTC. V usage is TRBV7-2 and J usage is TRBJ2-5; 14 bases are shared with TRBD2. This CDR3 contains 19 residues. The germline V gene has CDR1 SGHTA and CDR2 FQGNSA. With V trimmed by 5 bases and J by 4 bases, 15 bases remained unmatched.

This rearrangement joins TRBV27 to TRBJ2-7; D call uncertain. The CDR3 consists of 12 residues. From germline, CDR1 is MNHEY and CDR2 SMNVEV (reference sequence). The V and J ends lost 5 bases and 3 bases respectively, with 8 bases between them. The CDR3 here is CASSGPFYEQYF. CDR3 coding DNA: TGTGCCAGCAGTGGACCGTTCTACGAGCAGTACTTC.

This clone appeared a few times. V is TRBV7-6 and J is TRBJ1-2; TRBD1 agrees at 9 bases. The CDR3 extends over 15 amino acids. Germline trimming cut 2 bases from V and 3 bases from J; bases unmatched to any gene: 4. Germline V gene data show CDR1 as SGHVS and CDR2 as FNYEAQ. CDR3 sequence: CASSLTGGADYGYTF. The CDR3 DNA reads TGTGCCAGCAGCTTAACAGGGGGCGCTGACTATGGCTACACCTTC.

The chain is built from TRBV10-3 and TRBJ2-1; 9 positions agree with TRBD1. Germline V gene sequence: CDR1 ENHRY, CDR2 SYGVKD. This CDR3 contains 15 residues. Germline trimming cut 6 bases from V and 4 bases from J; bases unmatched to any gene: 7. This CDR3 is CAIRDRGVRYNEQFF. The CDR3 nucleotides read TGTGCCATCAGGGACAGGGGCGTTCGGTACAATGAGCAGTTCTTC.

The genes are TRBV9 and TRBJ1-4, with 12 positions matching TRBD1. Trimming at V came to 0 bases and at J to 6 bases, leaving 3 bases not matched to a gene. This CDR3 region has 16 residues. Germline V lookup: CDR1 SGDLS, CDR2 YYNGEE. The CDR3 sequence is CASSVGDRGLYEKLFF. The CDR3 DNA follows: TGTGCCAGCAGCGTAGGGGACAGGGGGCTTTATGAAAAACTGTTTTTT.

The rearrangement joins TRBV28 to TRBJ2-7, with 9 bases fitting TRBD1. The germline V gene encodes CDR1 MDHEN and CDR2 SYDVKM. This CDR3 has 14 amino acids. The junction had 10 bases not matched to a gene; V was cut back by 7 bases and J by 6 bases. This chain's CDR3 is CASTYWDRASEQYF. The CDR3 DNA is TGTGCCAGCACCTACTGGGACAGGGCCTCCGAGCAGTACTTC.

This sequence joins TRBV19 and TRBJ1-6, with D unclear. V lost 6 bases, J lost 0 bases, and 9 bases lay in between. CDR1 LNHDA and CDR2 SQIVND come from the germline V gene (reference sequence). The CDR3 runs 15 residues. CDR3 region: CASSSRSSYNSPLHF. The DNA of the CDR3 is TGTGCCAGTAGCTCTCGGAGCTCCTATAATTCACCCCTCCACTTT.

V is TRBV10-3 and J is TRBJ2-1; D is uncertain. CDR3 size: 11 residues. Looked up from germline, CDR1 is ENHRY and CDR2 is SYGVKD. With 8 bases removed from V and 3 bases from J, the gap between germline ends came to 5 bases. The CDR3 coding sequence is TGTGCCATCGGTTACTACAATGAGCAGTTCTTC. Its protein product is CAIGYYNEQFF.

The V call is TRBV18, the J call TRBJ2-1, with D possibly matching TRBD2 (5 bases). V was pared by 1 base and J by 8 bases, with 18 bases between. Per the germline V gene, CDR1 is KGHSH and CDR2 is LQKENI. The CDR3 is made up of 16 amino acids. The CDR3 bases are TGTGCCAGCTCACCACGCTCAGTGGCGGCGGGCGATGAGCAGTTCTTC. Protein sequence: CASSPRSVAAGDEQFF.

CDR3 sequence: CASSSQVGETQYF. For the CDR3, the DNA is TGTGCCAGCAGCTCCCAGGTCGGGGAGACCCAGTACTTC. The chain is built from TRBV7-2 and TRBJ2-5; D unresolved. Germline CDR1 is SGHTA and CDR2 is FQGNSA. The CDR3 runs 13 residues. The V end was cut by 4 bases, the J end by 5 bases, with 11 bases between.

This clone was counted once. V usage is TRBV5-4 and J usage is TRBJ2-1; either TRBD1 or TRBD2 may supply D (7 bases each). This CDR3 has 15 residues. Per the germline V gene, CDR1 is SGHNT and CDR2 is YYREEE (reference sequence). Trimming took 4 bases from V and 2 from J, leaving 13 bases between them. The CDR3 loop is CASSPQGGTYNEQFF. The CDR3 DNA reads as TGTGCCAGCAGCCCCCAGGGGGGGACCTACAATGAGCAGTTCTTC.

The CDR3 nucleotides are TGTGCCAGCAGCGTAGAAACAGGTTACTACAATGAGCAGTTCTTC. Amino acid sequence: CASSVETGYYNEQFF. The V gene is TRBV9, the J gene TRBJ2-1, with a possible D match to TRBD1 (5 bases). With 0 bases removed from V and 3 bases from J, the gap between germline ends came to 10 bases. The CDR3 covers 15 residues. Germline values: CDR1 SGDLS, CDR2 YYNGEE.

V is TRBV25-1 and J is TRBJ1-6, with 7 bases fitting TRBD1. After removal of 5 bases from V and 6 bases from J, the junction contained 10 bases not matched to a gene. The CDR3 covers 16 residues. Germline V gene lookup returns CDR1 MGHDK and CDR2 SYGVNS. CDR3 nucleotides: TGTGCCAGCAGTCCCCGGGACAGAATCCCTAATTCACCCCTCCACTTT. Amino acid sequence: CASSPRDRIPNSPLHF.